The rows below give T cell receptor beta chains drawn from one sample of a study of T cell changes during pregnancy in multiple sclerosis. Assay used: immunoSEQ multiplex PCR; TCRdb lists only in-frame clones, some missing. The sample carries around 71,000 clones, about 91% recorded once. The sample was peripheral blood, taken after pregnancy. These receptors were obtained from a female donor with multiple sclerosis, enrolled in a pregnancy study. Each CDR3 is given with its conserved first and last residue. The order of the fields is clone size, J gene, V gene, D gene, CDR3 DNA, CDR3 protein. A D gene is named only where the DNA matches it firmly. Rows may omit the clone size; those that give it use once, few, many or a size class.

>few|TRBJ1-4|TRBV4-1|-
TGCGCCAGCAGCCAAGGTTGGGACACACGAACTAATGAAAAACTGTTTTTT
CASSQGWDTRTNEKLFF
>-|TRBJ2-7|TRBV19|-
TGTGCCAGTAGTATTTCTGGCAGGGGTTGGGAGCAGTACTTC
CASSISGRGWEQYF
>-|TRBJ2-2|TRBV4-1|TRBD2
TGCGCCAGCAGCCAGGCGGGAGGGCTGAACACCGGGGAGCTGTTTTTT
CASSQAGGLNTGELFF
>-|TRBJ1-2|TRBV7-2|TRBD1
TGTGCCAGCAGCTACATCCGACAGGGGTTTGGCTACACCTTC
CASSYIRQGFGYTF
>-|TRBJ2-7|TRBV2|TRBD2
TGTGCCAGCAGTGGAAAAAGACTAGCTCCTACCTACGAGCAGTACTTC
CASSGKRLAPTYEQYF
>-|TRBJ2-3|TRBV4-1|TRBD2
TGCGCCAGCAGCCAAGAGCGGACTAGCGGGGATACGCAGTATTTT
CASSQERTSGDTQYF
>-|TRBJ2-1|TRBV4-3|-
TGCGCCAGCAGCCAAGATACCGGACTGGGATACAATGAGCAGTTCTTC
CASSQDTGLGYNEQFF
>-|TRBJ2-1|TRBV13|TRBD2
TGTGCCAGCAGCCGACTAGCGGCCAATGAGCAGTTCTTC
CASSRLAANEQFF
>-|TRBJ1-5|TRBV9|-
TGTGCCAGCAGCGTAGGTTTGACAGATAATCAGCCCCAGCATTTT
CASSVGLTDNQPQHF
>-|TRBJ2-2|TRBV6-6|-
TGTGCCAGCAGTTACGGGGGGACCGGGGAGCTGTTTTTT
CASSYGGTGELFF
>-|TRBJ1-2|TRBV18|-
TGTGCCAGCTCTAATACTACCGGGGGGCTCGGCTACACCTTC
CASSNTTGGLGYTF
>-|TRBJ1-4|TRBV5-1|-
TGCGCCTGGCGGGACTCAACTAATGAAAAACTGTTTTTT
CAWRDSTNEKLFF
>-|TRBJ2-5|TRBV7-9|-
TGTGCCAGCAGCCCCCCTCTTGTCTCCGGGGAGACCCAGTACTTC
CASSPPLVSGETQYF
>-|TRBJ2-7|TRBV2|-
TGTGCCAGCAGGGGGGGACACGAGCAGTACTTC
CASRGGHEQYF
>-|TRBJ1-5|TRBV27|-
TGTGCCAGCAGTTTCGGACAGCACAATCAGCCCCAGCATTTT
CASSFGQHNQPQHF
>-|TRBJ1-1|TRBV5-1|-
TGCGCCAGCAGCTTGTTAGCATCCACTGAAGCTTTCTTT
CASSLLASTEAFF